These 13 T cell receptor beta chains came from one sample sequenced in a study of blood T cell repertoires in COVID-19. Generated by immunoSEQ multiplex PCR, the TCRdb table keeps only in-frame clones and is missing some. The sample yields roughly 120,000 clones, approximately 90% seen once. Material: peripheral blood. Receptors originate from a human donor in a cohort sampled during active COVID-19.

The chain employs TRBV6-4 and TRBJ2-2; no clear D. CDR1 and CDR2 from the germline V gene are MRHNA and SNTAGT. The CDR3 has 17 residues. Deletions cut 4 bases from V and 3 bases from J, with 18 bases between. The CDR3 region is CASSVSPASGYTGELFF. The CDR3 region has the DNA TGTGCCAGCAGTGTATCCCCGGCTAGTGGGTACACCGGGGAGCTGTTTTTT.

CDR3 residues: CASSLGHAGTYEQYF. CDR3 in DNA: TGTGCCAGCAGCTTAGGGCATGCGGGGACCTACGAGCAGTACTTC. The J gene is TRBJ2-7, the V gene TRBV7-9; possibly TRBD2 for D (6 bases). Germline V gene sequence: CDR1 SEHNR, CDR2 FQNEAQ (reference sequence). Trimming left V 1 base short and J 2 bases short, with 12 bases between. This CDR3 spans 15 amino acids.

V usage is TRBV19 and J usage is TRBJ2-7; 8 bases are shared with TRBD1. Unmatched junction bases numbered 7, after V lost 5 bases and J lost 1 base. This CDR3 has 15 residues. From germline, CDR1 is LNHDA and CDR2 SQIVND (reference sequence). Written as DNA, the CDR3 is TGTGCCAGTAGTCCAGGGGGCGCGGCGTCCTACGAGCAGTACTTC. This sequence encodes CASSPGGAASYEQYF.

The rearrangement joins TRBV9 to TRBJ2-1; TRBD1 matches 10 bases. J lost 9 bases, V lost 3 bases, and 9 bases had no gene match. CDR1 SGDLS and CDR2 YYNGEE come from the germline V gene. The CDR3 sequence is 15 residues long. DNA of the CDR3: TGTGCCAGCAGCGATGGAGACAGGGGGCTAGCTGAGCAGTTCTTC. Its translation: CASSDGDRGLAEQFF.

Many counts were recorded for this clone. The gene calls are TRBV23-1 and TRBJ1-5; D gene unclear. TRBV23-1 is reported as an ORF; its role is uncertain. Trimming took off 0 bases at V and 0 bases at J, with 15 bases between the two ends. The CDR3 totals 18 residues. The CDR3 DNA is TGCGCCAGCAGTCAATCGGTCACTACACTAAGTAGCAATCAGCCCCAGCATTTT. Its protein product is CASSQSVTTLSSNQPQHF.

CDR3 sequence (DNA): TGTGCCACCCAACAGGGGAAGAACACCGGGGAGCTGTTTTTT. As protein: CATQQGKNTGELFF. This chain joins TRBV24-1 and TRBJ2-2; 7 bases line up with TRBD1. Germline CDR1 is KGHDR and CDR2 is SFDVKD. The J segment lost 1 base and the V segment lost 9 bases, leaving 4 bases of the junction unmatched. This CDR3 has 14 residues.

CDR3 in amino acids: CASSVTGPGRTEAFF. CDR3 sequence (DNA): TGTGCCAGCAGCGTTACAGGGCCCGGTCGCACTGAAGCTTTCTTT. The V call is TRBV7-3, the J call TRBJ1-1; TRBD1 is a possible D gene (6 bases). V gave up 5 bases and J gave up 4 bases, with 17 bases separating them. CDR1 is SGHTA and CDR2 is FQGTGA in the germline V gene. The CDR3 is 15 amino acids.

V gene TRBV13 combines with J gene TRBJ2-7, with D possibly being TRBD2 (6 bases). Germline CDR1 reads PRHDT; CDR2 reads FYEKMQ (reference sequence). The CDR3 is 15 amino acids. Trimming stripped 5 bases from V and 1 base from J, with 15 bases between. The CDR3 DNA follows: TGTGCCAGCAGCCCCCGTGGAGGGAGGTCCTACGAGCAGTACTTC. It specifies CASSPRGGRSYEQYF.

The rearrangement links TRBV19 to TRBJ1-5; no firm D call. The CDR3 spans 14 residues. Trimming left V 3 bases short and J 1 base short, with 7 bases between. The V gene's germline CDR1 is LNHDA and CDR2 SQIVND (reference sequence). As DNA, the CDR3 is TGTGCCAGTAGTATCGGGATGAGCAATCAGCCCCAGCATTTT. As protein: CASSIGMSNQPQHF.

This clone was recorded once. This chain connects TRBV7-2 to TRBJ1-2; D is possibly TRBD1 (6 bases). V was shortened by 1 base and J by 2 bases, with 11 bases between the two germline ends. The CDR3 sequence is 15 residues long. The germline CDR1 and CDR2 sequences are SGHTA and FQGNSA. The CDR3 loop is CASSLDGTTNYGYTF. CDR3 nucleotide sequence: TGTGCCAGCAGCTTAGATGGGACAACAAACTATGGCTACACCTTC.

The V and J genes are TRBV10-2 and TRBJ1-1; D is possibly TRBD1 (6 bases). Trimming took off 6 bases at V and 1 base at J, with 9 bases between the two ends. The CDR3 totals 13 residues. Germline V gene data show CDR1 as WSHSY and CDR2 as SAAADI. CDR3 DNA sequence: TGCGCCAGCAGCCAGGGACAGAACACTGAAGCTTTCTTT. Amino acid sequence: CASSQGQNTEAFF.

The chain links TRBV24-1 to TRBJ1-1, with TRBD1 as a possible D gene (5 bases). This CDR3 has 14 amino acids. Germline assignment: CDR1 KGHDR and CDR2 SFDVKD. Trimming removed 5 bases at V and 0 bases at J, with 9 bases between. DNA of the CDR3: TGTGCCACCAGTGCCAGGGACTTGAACACTGAAGCTTTCTTT. Translating gives CATSARDLNTEAFF.

The chain recombines TRBV7-8 with TRBJ1-3; 7 positions agree with TRBD1. The CDR3 loop spans 14 amino acids. Germline V gene lookup returns CDR1 SGHVS and CDR2 FQNEAQ. The V gene end was trimmed by 3 bases and the J gene end by 4 bases; junction bases not matched to a gene: 3. CDR3 loop: CASSFDREGNTIYF. CDR3 DNA: TGTGCCAGCAGCTTCGACAGGGAAGGAAACACCATATATTTT.